This entry lists 13 T cell receptor beta chains sequenced from one sample in a study of regulatory T cells in long-lasting Graves disease. Indicated time point: newly diagnosed GD, antithyroid drugs for less than 3 months. TCR sequences were obtained from RNA taken from PBMCs. The authors built TCR beta libraries using iRepertoire HTBI primers and Arm-PCR of CDR3 regions. MiXCR was run by TCRdb on the multiplex PCR reads, yielding one entry per CDR3 protein. The sample consists of about 440,000 distinct CDR3 sequences, around 14% of them appearing once. These sequences were also reported in another study, on T cells in Graves' hyperthyroidism and ophthalmopathy.

The specimen comprised peripheral blood mononuclear cells (PBMCs), sampled at new diagnosis, from a patient treated with antithyroid drugs. The receptors stem from a young woman with Graves disease.

This sequence joins TRBV2 and TRBJ1-2; D is ambiguous. The V gene's germline CDR1 is SNHLY and CDR2 FYNNEI. V gave up 4 bases and J gave up 8 bases, with 14 bases separating them. This CDR3 comprises 13 residues. The CDR3: CASSVLPGEGYTF. CDR3 bases: TGTGCCAGCAGTGTGCTACCCGGGGAGGGCTACACCTTC.

V is TRBV28 and J is TRBJ1-2, with D uncertain. Germline loops: CDR1 MDHEN, CDR2 SYDVKM. CDR3 length: 13 amino acids. V shed 5 bases and J shed 6 bases, with 13 bases lying between them. Here the CDR3 reads CASSPPQTNGYTF. In DNA, the CDR3 is TGTGCCAGCAGTCCCCCCCAGACGAATGGCTACACCTTC.

The chain recombines TRBV5-5 with TRBJ1-2, with a weak D call TRBD1 (6 bases). The CDR3 is made up of 13 amino acids. The germline gives CDR1 SGHKS, CDR2 YYEKEE (reference sequence). V was cut by 2 bases and J by 5 bases, with 10 bases left in between. CDR3 residues: CASSLRQAYGYTF. CDR3 bases: TGTGCCAGCAGCTTACGACAGGCTTATGGCTACACCTTC.

This clonotype was found a few times. CDR3 region: CASSLGSIGTGELFF. CDR3 DNA sequence: TGTGCCAGCAGTCTTGGATCCATAGGAACCGGGGAGCTGTTTTTT. The V gene is TRBV12-3 or TRBV12-4, the J gene TRBJ2-2; D remains ambiguous. This CDR3 has 15 residues. V was pared by 5 bases and J by 5 bases, with 15 bases between.

This clonotype came up a few times. The genes are TRBV5-1 and TRBJ2-2; 8 positions match TRBD1. CDR3 length: 18 amino acids. Unmatched junction bases numbered 8, after V lost 0 bases and J lost 1 base. CDR1 is SGHRS and CDR2 is YFSETQ in the germline V gene. CDR3: CASSLAGGRGQNTGELFF. CDR3 nucleotide sequence: TGCGCCAGCAGCTTGGCCGGGGGCAGGGGGCAGAACACCGGGGAGCTGTTTTTT.

There are many counts of this clonotype. The chain employs TRBV19 and TRBJ2-7; TRBD1 matches 7 bases. The CDR3 consists of 13 residues. CDR1 is LNHDA and CDR2 is SQIVND in the germline V gene (reference sequence). V was clipped by 5 bases and J by 4 bases; unmatched bases: 5. The CDR3 here is CASSLRTGYEQYF. CDR3 DNA sequence: TGTGCCAGTAGTCTCCGGACAGGTTACGAGCAGTACTTC.

The sample holds many counts of this clonotype. V is TRBV7-2 and J is TRBJ2-1, with a possible D match to TRBD2 (6 bases). Germline loops: CDR1 SGHTA, CDR2 FQGNSA. Deletions cut 5 bases from V and 0 bases from J, with 17 bases between. The CDR3 extends over 17 amino acids. The CDR3 region is CASSPHRLVGSYNEQFF. In nucleotides, the CDR3 is TGTGCCAGCAGCCCTCATCGACTAGTCGGCTCCTACAATGAGCAGTTCTTC.

The sample holds a few counts of this clonotype. The V gene is TRBV5-1, the J gene TRBJ2-3, with D maybe TRBD2 (5 bases). This CDR3 spans 14 amino acids. Germline loops: CDR1 SGHRS, CDR2 YFSETQ. V lost 2 bases and J 4 bases, leaving 11 bases between the germline ends. CDR3 loop: CASSFEGAADTQYF. CDR3 coding DNA: TGCGCCAGCAGCTTTGAGGGAGCGGCAGATACGCAGTATTTT.

A remark on this clonotype: One end of the junction does not line up with germline, which may come from a read error. The CDR3 reads CATSDLGTAGGREAQYF. The DNA for the CDR3 is TGTGCCACCAGTGATTTGGGGACAGCGGGAGGGCGAGAGGCCCAGTACTTC. The rearrangement joins TRBV24-1 to TRBJ2-5; 10 bases agree with TRBD2. This CDR3 has 17 residues. Germline V gene lookup returns CDR1 KGHDR and CDR2 SFDVKD.

There are a few counts of this clonotype. This chain links TRBV29-1 with TRBJ1-2; D ambiguous. CDR1 is SQVTM and CDR2 is ANQGSEA in the germline V gene. The CDR3 sequence is 12 residues long. The germline V and J ends were trimmed by 4 bases and 6 bases, with 12 bases remaining between them. CDR3 in amino acids: CSVVLGQNGYTF. The DNA of the CDR3 is TGCAGCGTTGTTCTCGGCCAGAATGGCTACACCTTC.

This clonotype has ten or more counts. The chain links TRBV11-3 to TRBJ2-3, with D maybe TRBD2 (5 bases). The CDR3 runs 13 residues. The germline V gene encodes CDR1 SGHNT and CDR2 YENEEA. V gave up 7 bases and J gave up 0 bases, with 8 bases separating them. The CDR3 protein is CASKERSTDTQYF. The CDR3, as DNA: TGTGCCAGCAAGGAGCGGAGCACAGATACGCAGTATTTT.

This clonotype was observed a handful of times. The genes are TRBV11-2 and TRBJ2-5, with 12 bases matching TRBD2. The CDR3 spans 14 residues. The V and J ends lost 0 bases and 11 bases, in that order; junction bases with no gene match: 4. Germline CDR1 and CDR2: SGHAT and FQNNGV. CDR3 loop: CASSLETSGSGQYF. The CDR3 region has the DNA TGTGCCAGCAGCTTAGAGACTAGCGGGAGTGGACAGTACTTC.

This clonotype was recorded at least ten times. The chain recombines TRBV18 with TRBJ2-3, with D perhaps TRBD2 (6 bases). The CDR3 is 15 residues long. V lost 3 bases, J lost 4 bases, and 14 bases lay in between. Germline V lookup: CDR1 KGHSH, CDR2 LQKENI. The CDR3 reads CASSPITGASDTQYF. CDR3 nucleotides: TGTGCCAGCTCACCTATTACGGGAGCATCAGATACGCAGTATTTT.